Following are 31 T cell receptor beta chains from one sample sequenced in a study of identical twins. TCRdb fed the 5' RACE reads into MiXCR, producing one record per CDR3 protein. Here the sample spans hundreds of thousands of distinct CDR3 sequences, 8% to 9.5% being singletons. The data were also submitted as part of a second study, on yellow fever vaccine responses in identical twins.

The material sequenced was CD8+ T cells sorted from blood. Source of these receptors: a woman aged 18-29 years in good health.

This clonotype was seen ten or more times. The chain carries TRBV29-1 and TRBJ2-5; D possibly corresponds to TRBD1 (5 bases). This CDR3 spans 12 amino acids. Per the germline V gene, CDR1 is SQVTM and CDR2 is ANQGSEA. V was pared by 4 bases and J by 3 bases, with 9 bases between. The CDR3 loop reads CSVVGREETQYF. The CDR3 DNA sequence: TGCAGCGTTGTTGGCAGGGAAGAGACCCAGTACTTC. Full variable domain (remainder filled in from reference TRBV29-1 and TRBJ2-5): SAVISQKPSRDICQRGTSLTIQCQVDSQVTMMFWYRQQPGQSLTLIATANQGSEATYESGFVIDKFPISRPNLTFSTLTVSNMSPEDSSIYLCSVVGREETQYFGPGTRLLVL.

J is TRBJ2-3 and V is TRBV13; no reliable D call. The CDR3 runs 12 residues. The germline gives CDR1 PRHDT, CDR2 FYEKMQ (reference sequence). Trimming shortened V by 4 bases and J by 4 bases, and 6 bases separated the two germline ends. The CDR3 DNA sequence: TGTGCCAGCAGCTCTGAGGCAGATACGCAGTATTTT. Protein: CASSSEADTQYF.

This clonotype appeared many times. The rearrangement joins TRBV2 to TRBJ2-7; the D gene is possibly TRBD2 (6 bases). Germline assignment: CDR1 SNHLY and CDR2 FYNNEI. V dropped 2 bases and J dropped 5 bases, with 19 bases sitting between them. The CDR3 length is 16 residues. The CDR3 here is CASSERRGPPNHEQYF. For the CDR3, the DNA is TGTGCCAGCAGTGAAAGGAGGGGACCCCCGAACCACGAGCAGTACTTC. Full variable domain (remainder filled in from reference TRBV2 and TRBJ2-7): EPEVTQTPSHQVTQMGQEVILRCVPISNHLYFYWYRQILGQKVEFLVSFYNNEISEKSEIFDDQFSVERPDGSNFTLKIRSTKLEDSAMYFCASSERRGPPNHEQYFGPGTRLTVT.

The chain's CDR3 is CASSSRDNKNEQFF. CDR3 DNA: TGTGCCAGCAGCTCCCGGGACAATAAAAATGAGCAGTTCTTC. V usage is TRBV7-9 and J usage is TRBJ2-1, with TRBD1 as a possible D gene (6 bases). The germline CDR1 and CDR2 sequences are SEHNR and FQNEAQ (reference sequence). This CDR3 region has 14 residues. Trimming removed 4 bases from V and 7 bases from J, with 14 bases in between.

This clonotype was detected a few times. The chain carries TRBV13 and TRBJ1-2; D may be TRBD1 (5 bases). This CDR3 region has 14 residues. V was cut by 5 bases and J by 3 bases, with 13 bases left in between. Germline V gene sequence: CDR1 PRHDT, CDR2 FYEKMQ (reference sequence). CDR3 region: CASSATGGYYGYTF. The CDR3 nucleotides are TGTGCCAGCAGCGCCACCGGGGGGTACTATGGCTACACCTTC.

The V gene is TRBV7-9, the J gene TRBJ2-7; 11 bases line up with TRBD2. Unmatched junction bases numbered 10, after V lost 5 bases and J lost 1 base. CDR1 is SEHNR, CDR2 FQNEAQ, per germline (reference sequence). This CDR3 comprises 17 residues. CDR3 in amino acids: CASSQVLAGGPSYEQYF. CDR3 nucleotides: TGTGCCAGCAGCCAGGTCCTAGCGGGGGGACCATCCTACGAGCAGTACTTC.

This clonotype has more than one count but fewer than ten. The chain carries TRBV4-2 and TRBJ2-7; TRBD1 aligns across 7 bases. CDR3 size: 16 residues. The junction had 11 bases not matched to a gene; V was cut back by 3 bases and J by 3 bases. From germline, CDR1 is LGHNA and CDR2 YNFKEQ. The CDR3 DNA is TGTGCCAGCAGCCAGAATGACAGGGTAGGGTACTACGAGCAGTACTTC. Amino acid sequence: CASSQNDRVGYYEQYF.

This clonotype was seen a few times. The rearrangement uses TRBV29-1 and TRBJ2-7; 8 nucleotides agree with TRBD1. The CDR3 consists of 12 residues. Per germline, CDR1 SQVTM and CDR2 ANQGSEA. The trim removed 6 bases at V and 1 base at J, leaving 2 bases unmatched. The CDR3 nucleotides read TGCAGCGTCCGACAGGGGTCCTACGAGCAGTACTTC. It encodes CSVRQGSYEQYF.

This clonotype occurred many times. This chain connects TRBV5-5 to TRBJ2-7; D gene unclear. Germline V gene lookup returns CDR1 SGHKS and CDR2 YYEKEE (reference sequence). The CDR3 runs to 13 residues. V dropped 1 base and J dropped 1 base, with 6 bases sitting between them. The CDR3: CASSLHGSYEQYF. Written as DNA, the CDR3 is TGTGCCAGCAGCTTGCACGGTTCCTACGAGCAGTACTTC.

This clonotype was detected only a few times. V is TRBV5-5 and J is TRBJ2-3; 9 bases are a match to TRBD2. The CDR3 is 17 residues long. With V trimmed by 0 bases and J by 2 bases, 7 bases remained unmatched. CDR1 SGHKS and CDR2 YYEKEE come from the germline V gene (reference sequence). The CDR3 DNA sequence: TGTGCCAGCAGCTTGGTTGAGGCGGGGGGGCCCACAGATACGCAGTATTTT. Translation gives CASSLVEAGGPTDTQYF. The full variable domain, rest sourced from reference TRBV5-5 and TRBJ2-3, is DAGVTQSPTHLIKTRGQQVTLRCSPISGHKSVSWYQQVLGQGPQFIFQYYEKEERGRGNFPDRFSARQFPNYSSELNVNALLLGDSALYLCASSLVEAGGPTDTQYFGPGTRLTVL.

The chain joins TRBV4-3 to TRBJ2-1; D is perhaps TRBD2 (6 bases). The V end lost 1 base, the J end lost 9 bases, and 13 bases lay between the germline ends. The germline V gene has CDR1 LGHNA and CDR2 YSLEER. This CDR3 contains 14 residues. In DNA, the CDR3 is TGCGCCAGCAGCCAAGGACTAGATAGGACTGAGCAGTTCTTC. Translating it yields CASSQGLDRTEQFF.

This clonotype was counted many times. The chain combines TRBV11-2 with TRBJ2-1; 10 bases fit TRBD2. Germline V gene lookup returns CDR1 SGHAT and CDR2 FQNNGV. The CDR3 consists of 18 residues. Unmatched junction bases numbered 17, after V lost 5 bases and J lost 7 bases. CDR3 DNA sequence: TGTGCCAGCAGCGAGGCAGGGACCGGGACTAGCGTTTTGAATGAGCAGTTCTTC. It codes for CASSEAGTGTSVLNEQFF.

The J gene is TRBJ2-1, the V gene TRBV27, with TRBD2 matching over 8 bases. The CDR3 runs to 13 residues. With V trimmed by 8 bases and J by 5 bases, 5 bases remained unmatched. Germline lookup yields CDR1 MNHEY and CDR2 SMNVEV (reference sequence). The CDR3 coding sequence is TGTGCCAGCGGGACTAGTTCCCACAATGAGCAGTTCTTC. Protein: CASGTSSHNEQFF.

In this sample, this clonotype turned up many times. This rearrangement joins TRBV4-3 to TRBJ2-7; tentatively, D is TRBD2 (5 bases). The CDR3 runs 13 residues. The germline V and J ends were trimmed by 4 bases and 3 bases, with 10 bases remaining between them. Germline CDR1 is LGHNA and CDR2 is YSLEER. Here the CDR3 DNA reads TGCGCCAGCAGCCCCGGACTCGGCTACGAGCAGTACTTC. As protein: CASSPGLGYEQYF.

The genes are TRBV29-1 and TRBJ2-7; D might be TRBD1 (6 bases). Germline CDR1 is SQVTM and CDR2 is ANQGSEA. With 3 bases removed from V and 2 bases from J, the gap between germline ends came to 11 bases. The CDR3 length is 13 residues. The CDR3 DNA reads as TGCAGCGTTGAGGAACAGGGCGCCTACGAGCAGTACTTC. It translates to CSVEEQGAYEQYF.

This clonotype has ten or more counts. The rearrangement links TRBV7-9 to TRBJ2-7, with D perhaps TRBD2 (5 bases). Germline CDR1 SEHNR, CDR2 FQNEAQ (reference sequence). Between the trimmed V and J ends, which lost 0 bases and 3 bases, there was a span of 6 bases. CDR3 length equals 13 residues. The CDR3 is CASSLAGDYEQYF. DNA for the CDR3: TGTGCCAGCAGCTTAGCGGGAGACTACGAGCAGTACTTC.

This clonotype has at least ten counts. The chain carries TRBV3-1 and TRBJ2-3; D not resolved. This CDR3 has 12 residues. Trimming took off 0 bases at V and 4 bases at J, with 2 bases between the two ends. Germline V lookup: CDR1 LGHDT, CDR2 YNNKEL (reference sequence). CDR3 bases: TGTGCCAGCAGCCAAGAAGCAGATACGCAGTATTTT. Amino acid sequence: CASSQEADTQYF.

At least ten counts were recorded for this clonotype. J is TRBJ2-3 and V is TRBV25-1; D not certain. Germline-derived CDR1 and CDR2 are MGHDK and SYGVNS. This CDR3 is built from 12 residues. V was cut by 1 base and J by 10 bases, with 9 bases left in between. Here the CDR3 reads CASSESLQPQYF. The CDR3 bases are TGTGCCAGCAGTGAATCTCTACAACCGCAGTATTTT.

This clonotype was counted a few times. V and J are TRBV4-3 and TRBJ2-1, with TRBD1 matching 10 bases. There are 17 residues in the CDR3. The germline V gene encodes CDR1 LGHNA and CDR2 YSLEER. With V trimmed by 1 base and J by 3 bases, 6 bases remained unmatched. CDR3 region: CASSQARTGGFYNEQFF. CDR3 nucleotide sequence: TGCGCCAGCAGCCAAGCCCGGACAGGGGGGTTCTACAATGAGCAGTTCTTC.

This clonotype was detected a few times. V and J are TRBV30 and TRBJ2-7; D is perhaps TRBD1 (6 bases). This CDR3 is built from 15 residues. Trimming shortened V by 2 bases and J by 5 bases, and 19 bases separated the two germline ends. The germline V gene has CDR1 GTSNPN and CDR2 SVGIG (reference sequence). The chain's CDR3 is CAWSLLGTGQDEQYF. The CDR3 DNA sequence: TGTGCCTGGAGTCTATTGGGGACGGGACAAGACGAGCAGTACTTC.

The chain recombines TRBV25-1 with TRBJ2-7, with TRBD1 identical over 8 bases. In germline, CDR1 is MGHDK, CDR2 SYGVNS. This CDR3 is built from 16 residues. The V and J ends lost 0 bases and 7 bases, in that order; junction bases with no gene match: 11. CDR3 coding DNA: TGTGCCAGCAGTGAATATGGGACAGGAGGGTCGGGGGAGCAGTACTTC. Residues: CASSEYGTGGSGEQYF.

This clonotype was picked up a small number of times. The genes are TRBV20-1 and TRBJ2-3; 8 nucleotides match TRBD1. Germline lookup yields CDR1 DFQATT and CDR2 SNEGSKA (reference sequence). This CDR3 has 15 residues. V was clipped by 6 bases and J by 2 bases; unmatched bases: 10. The CDR3 DNA sequence: TGCAGTGCCAAAAACTACAGGGGGACCACAGATACGCAGTATTTT. Its protein product is CSAKNYRGTTDTQYF.

The chain joins TRBV27 to TRBJ2-5; 7 nucleotides agree with TRBD1. This CDR3 has 14 amino acids. After removal of 3 bases from V and 5 bases from J, the junction contained 6 bases not matched to a gene. Per the germline V gene, CDR1 is MNHEY and CDR2 is SMNVEV (reference sequence). The CDR3 here is CASSLRGLVETQYF. In nucleotides, the CDR3 is TGTGCCAGCAGTTTGAGGGGGCTAGTCGAGACCCAGTACTTC.

This clonotype came up many times. This chain joins TRBV6-5 and TRBJ2-7; D is tentatively TRBD1 or TRBD2 (7 bases each). Per the germline V gene, CDR1 is MNHEY and CDR2 is SVGAGI. The CDR3 contains 16 residues. Deletions cut 5 bases from V and 2 bases from J, with 19 bases between. CDR3 DNA: TGTGCCAGCAGTCTCGAGCAGGGGGGGAGCGCCTACGAGCAGTACTTC. Encoded protein: CASSLEQGGSAYEQYF.

Concerning this clonotype itself: The junction departs from germline at one end; a sequencing error may be responsible. The chain recombines TRBV5-6 with TRBJ2-6; possibly TRBD1 for D (6 bases). Germline values: CDR1 SGHDT, CDR2 YYEEEE. This CDR3 spans 15 amino acids. The CDR3 sequence: CASSLGASGANVLTF. CDR3 DNA: TGTGCCAGCAGTTTGGGGGCCTCTGGGGCCAACGTCCTGACTTTC. Supplemented by reference TRBV5-6 and TRBJ2-6, the full variable domain reads DAGVTQSPTHLIKTRGQQVTLRCSPKSGHDTVSWYQQALGQGPQFIFQYYEEEERQRGNFPDRFSGHQFPNYSSELNVNALLLGDSALYLCASSLGASGANVLTFGAGSRLTVL.

This clonotype was observed many times. This chain links TRBV10-3 with TRBJ1-2; perhaps TRBD1 as D (5 bases). The CDR3 consists of 11 residues. CDR1 ENHRY and CDR2 SYGVKD come from the germline V gene. The V end was cut by 4 bases, the J end by 6 bases, with 6 bases between. CDR3 protein: CAISAGNGYTF. CDR3 bases: TGTGCCATCAGTGCAGGGAATGGCTACACCTTC.

This clonotype showed up just a few times. V usage is TRBV12-3 or TRBV12-4 and J usage is TRBJ2-3; 13 bases fit TRBD2. The CDR3 covers 15 residues. V lost 6 bases to trimming and J lost 6 bases; unmatched junction nucleotides: 6. The DNA for the CDR3 is TGTGCCAGCAGGCCAGGACTAGCGGGAGACGATACGCAGTATTTT. This codes for CASRPGLAGDDTQYF.

The chain couples TRBV18 to TRBJ2-1; D remains unclear. V dropped 3 bases and J dropped 6 bases, with 15 bases sitting between them. CDR3 length: 15 amino acids. Germline V lookup: CDR1 KGHSH, CDR2 LQKENI. CDR3 sequence: CASSPNLGDVNEQFF. In DNA, the CDR3 is TGTGCCAGCTCACCTAATCTTGGGGATGTCAATGAGCAGTTCTTC.

This clonotype was observed a few times. V gene TRBV6-1 combines with J gene TRBJ1-2; TRBD1 aligns across 8 bases. The trim removed 6 bases at V and 6 bases at J, leaving 9 bases unmatched. The CDR3 has 14 amino acids. The germline CDR1 and CDR2 sequences are MNHNS and SASEGT. The CDR3 nucleotides read TGTGCCAGCAGCCCCCTCGGACAGGGAAATGGCTACACCTTC. It encodes CASSPLGQGNGYTF.

This clonotype has a count of ten or more. The chain links TRBV4-1 to TRBJ2-3; D could derive from TRBD1 or TRBD2 (6 bases each). V was trimmed by 1 base and J by 5 bases, leaving 19 bases between them. CDR3 size: 17 residues. Germline V gene sequence: CDR1 MGHRA, CDR2 YSYEKL. CDR3 in DNA: TGCGCCAGCAGCCAAGTTCGGGGGCTAGAAGGATTAGATACGCAGTATTTT. As protein: CASSQVRGLEGLDTQYF.

This clonotype was detected ten times or more. V usage is TRBV29-1 and J usage is TRBJ2-1; D may be TRBD1 or TRBD2 (6 bases each). The germline V gene encodes CDR1 SQVTM and CDR2 ANQGSEA. V gave up 3 bases and J gave up 9 bases, with 18 bases separating them. CDR3 size: 14 residues. The CDR3 DNA follows: TGCAGCGTTGATGGGGGGCCCACTGTTCCTGAGCAGTTCTTC. Its translation: CSVDGGPTVPEQFF.